This is a list of T cell receptor beta chains from one sample in a study of long-term antiretroviral therapy in people with HIV. Only in-frame clones appear in the TCRdb table, and some are missing; sequencing was by immunoSEQ multiplex PCR. Here the sample spans about 39,000 clones, over 75% being singletons. The sequencing here drew on unsorted PBMCs, taken 0.6 years after starting antiretroviral therapy. Source of these receptors: a man younger than 30 with HIV. Each CDR3 is given with its conserved first and last residue. A D gene is named only where the DNA matches it firmly. Size is stated for part of the rows, as once, few or many counts, or as a class when the clone is expanded.

v_gene	j_gene	d_gene	abundance	CDR3nt	CDR3aa
TRBV7-8	TRBJ2-5	NA	NA	TGTGCCAGCAGCTTCCGGGACGATCAAGAGACCCAGTACTTC	CASSFRDDQETQYF
TRBV7-3	TRBJ2-2	TRBD1	NA	TGTGCCAGCAGCTTAACGAGGACAGGGAACACCGGGGAGCTGTTTTTT	CASSLTRTGNTGELFF
TRBV18	TRBJ2-5	NA	NA	TGTGCCAGCTCGCAGGGGTTAGGAGAGACCCAGTACTTC	CASSQGLGETQYF
TRBV15	TRBJ2-1	NA	few	TGTGCCACCAGCAGAGAAAGGGGCGATGAGCAGTTCTTC	CATSRERGDEQFF
TRBV6-5	TRBJ2-7	NA	NA	TGTGCCAGCAGACGGGGACTTCCAGGCTCCTACGAGCAGTACTTC	CASRRGLPGSYEQYF
TRBV6-6	TRBJ1-5	NA	NA	TGTGCCAGCAGTTATCAGGGGACGAGTCAGCCCCAGCATTTT	CASSYQGTSQPQHF
TRBV18	TRBJ2-1	NA	NA	TGTGCCAGCTCACAAGGGTACAATGAGCAGTTCTTC	CASSQGYNEQFF
TRBV9	TRBJ2-6	TRBD1	NA	TGTGCCAGCAGCGTAGCTGGGGGACAGGTTCCGCGGGCCAACGTCCTGACTTTC	CASSVAGGQVPRANVLTF
TRBV6-1	TRBJ1-3	NA	NA	TGTGCCAGCAGTGAGCTTCCCGCTTCTGGAAACACCATATATTTT	CASSELPASGNTIYF
TRBV14	TRBJ1-1	TRBD1	NA	TGTGCCAGCAGCCAACAAGGGGGCAGGTCGTCGGCAGCTTTCTTT	CASSQQGGRSSAAFF